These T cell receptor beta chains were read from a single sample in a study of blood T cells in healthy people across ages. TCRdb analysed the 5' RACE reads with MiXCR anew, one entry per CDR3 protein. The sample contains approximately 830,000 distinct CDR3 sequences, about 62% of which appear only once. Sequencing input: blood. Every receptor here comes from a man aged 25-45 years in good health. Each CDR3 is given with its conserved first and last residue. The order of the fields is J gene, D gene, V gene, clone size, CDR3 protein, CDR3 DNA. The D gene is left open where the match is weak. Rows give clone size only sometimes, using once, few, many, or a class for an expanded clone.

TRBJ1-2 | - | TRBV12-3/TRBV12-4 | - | CASGGLELGYTF | TGTGCCAGCGGGGGCCTCGAGCTTGGCTACACCTTC
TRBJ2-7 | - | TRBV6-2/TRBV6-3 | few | CASNKGAPYYEQYF | TGTGCCAGCAACAAAGGGGCCCCCTACTACGAGCAGTACTTC
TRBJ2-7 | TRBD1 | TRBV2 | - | CASRATGGSYEQYF | TGTGCCAGCAGAGCCACAGGGGGGTCCTACGAGCAGTACTTC
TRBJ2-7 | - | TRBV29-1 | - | CSVQTVTYEQYF | TGCAGCGTTCAGACGGTAACCTACGAGCAGTACTTC
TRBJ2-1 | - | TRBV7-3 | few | CASSGTTNEQFF | TGTGCCAGCAGTGGGACAACCAATGAGCAGTTCTTC
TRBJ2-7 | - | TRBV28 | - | CASSFAGFGPFEQYF | TGTGCCAGCAGTTTCGCAGGGTTCGGACCCTTCGAGCAGTACTTC
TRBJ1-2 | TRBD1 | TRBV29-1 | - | CSVRTGGDYGYTF | TGCAGCGTCCGGACAGGGGGCGACTATGGCTACACCTTC
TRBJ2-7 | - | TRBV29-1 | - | CSVFGEGYEQYF | TGCAGCGTTTTTGGGGAAGGCTACGAGCAGTACTTC
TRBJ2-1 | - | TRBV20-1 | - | CSASQSYNEQFF | TGCAGTGCTTCTCAGAGTTACAATGAGCAGTTCTTC
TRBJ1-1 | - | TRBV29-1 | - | CSVESEGVPGTEAFF | TGCAGCGTTGAATCTGAGGGGGTCCCGGGCACTGAAGCTTTCTTT
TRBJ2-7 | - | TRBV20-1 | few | CSARDLAGGSYEQYF | TGCAGTGCTAGAGATCTGGCAGGAGGTTCCTACGAGCAGTACTTC
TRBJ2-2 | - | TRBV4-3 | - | CASSQRTQNTGELFF | TGCGCCAGCAGCCAACGTACACAAAACACCGGGGAGCTGTTTTTT
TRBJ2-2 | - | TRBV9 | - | CASLSSADHTGELFF | TGTGCCAGCTTATCCTCTGCCGACCACACCGGGGAGCTGTTTTTT
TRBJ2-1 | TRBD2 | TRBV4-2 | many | CASSQPSGAGGYNEQFF | TGTGCCAGCAGCCAACCCTCGGGGGCGGGGGGCTACAATGAGCAGTTCTTC
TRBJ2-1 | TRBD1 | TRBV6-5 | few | CASLRPGGHEQFF | TGTGCCAGCCTCCGACCAGGGGGCCATGAGCAGTTCTTC
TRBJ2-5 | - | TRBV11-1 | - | CASSGVSQETQYF | TGTGCCAGCAGCGGTGTTTCGCAAGAGACCCAGTACTTC
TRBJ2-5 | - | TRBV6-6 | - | CTSSLIQGLETQYF | TGTACCAGCAGTCTAATACAGGGTTTGGAGACCCAGTACTTC
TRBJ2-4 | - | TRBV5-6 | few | CASSLTPAKNIQYF | TGTGCCAGCAGCTTAACTCCTGCCAAAAACATTCAGTACTTC
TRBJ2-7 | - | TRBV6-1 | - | CASSERKESHEQYF | TGTGCCAGCAGTGAGAGGAAAGAGTCCCACGAGCAGTACTTC
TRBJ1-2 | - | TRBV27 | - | CASSPGTRNYGYTF | TGTGCCAGCAGCCCAGGGACGCGGAACTATGGCTACACCTTC
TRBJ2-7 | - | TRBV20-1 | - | CSARTEQPYEQYF | TGCAGTGCTAGGACAGAGCAACCCTACGAGCAGTACTTC